This entry describes one T cell receptor beta chain. This clonotype was seen only a few times. Its antigen remains unidentified. No much larger clone is present one base from it, and per-base qualities are unavailable. The listed sequencing device is Illumina NovaSeq 6000. TCRalpha and TCRbeta cDNA libraries were built by 5'RACE with constant-segment primers, adding sample barcodes and unique molecular identifiers. RNA was extracted from every sample with Trizol reagent. The libraries were amplified in two PCR steps, and the second step added a second sample barcode and Illumina TruSeq adapters. Sequencing of libraries was performed on an Illumina NovaSeq with 2 x 150 bp paired-end reads. On the authors' methods: Reads were demultiplexed and collapsed into UMI-guided consensus sequences with migec v1.2.7. Using mixcr v2.1.11, UMI consensuses were aligned to TRA and TRB V and J templates and then assembled into clonotypes. Expanded or contracted clonotypes were those called significant by both edgeR and NoisET, with noise models trained on biological replicates. For edgeR calls, the cutoffs were a false discovery rate-adjusted p below 0.01 and a log2 fold-change threshold of 1. As an exploratory analysis of dynamics, max-normalized trajectories of the 1000 most abundant clonotypes were examined with PCA combined with hierarchical clustering. The CD4 or CD8 phenotype of responding clones was assigned using the separately sequenced CD4+ and CD8+ repertoires. The public reads were reanalyzed by TCRdb: fastp trimming at Q25, MiXCR alignment, in-frame beta chains only. CDR3 protein duplicates are merged, each entry listing the most common genes and DNA. The authors' filters were not applied to this entry. Within this sample are around 500,000 distinct CDR3 sequences, with 15% to 20% of them counted one time only. The top ten clones comprise 9% to 15% of the sample.

At the junction V is shortened by 5 bases and J by 14 bases; bases outside the gene matches: 14. The CDR3 goes from the cysteine to the phenylalanine over 15 residues. The sequence is cut down to CDR3 DNA, 45 bases in frame from base 1. CDR1 and CDR2 were assigned from the germline V gene (reference sequence) as LNHDA and SQIVND. These data come from a study of T-cell memory formation after mild COVID-19 (dated by TCRdb to the early 2020s). Broadly, across the study: Most TCR sequence clusters were specific to one of the two donors. In two donors, T-cell clones that expanded and contracted after mild COVID-19 were followed by sequencing TCRalpha and TCRbeta repertoires longitudinally. Two young, previously healthy adult volunteers, one female and one male, were included in the cohort.

Ficoll-Paque density gradient centrifugation was used to isolate PBMCs. Overall study outcomes, separate from this receptor: Clones contracting from day 15 to 85 had balanced CD4/CD8 phenotypes, while a second wave expanding from day 15 to 37 was biased towards CD4+. SARS-CoV-2 specificity was not confirmed for the second-wave clones peaking on day 37. Some responding clones were found in pre-infection memory, which suggests that pre-existing cross-reactive memory T cells took part in the SARS-CoV-2 response. Contracting CD4+ clones appeared mostly in the CM and EM memory subsets, whereas CD8+ clones were enriched in EMRA. The study covered only a couple of mild cases, and larger cohorts including severe cases with pre-infection samples were considered necessary.

This sequence uses TRBV19 and TRBJ1-4, with TRBD1 matching 10 junction bases. This sequence was found in an adult woman who had mild COVID-19 (a few samples of this study predate the infection). The sample titles of this study are shuffled in the database, so cell type and time point are left out; the donor was told from shared clones. The sequencing input was PBMCs or a T cell subset sorted from them (not recorded which). The encoded CDR3 is CASSPPGTGALKLFF. The sequenced DNA: TGTGCCAGTAGTCCCCCCGGGACAGGGGCCCTAAAGCTGTTTTTT.